A single sample is the source of the 9 T cell receptor beta chains below, sequenced in a study of blood T cell repertoires in COVID-19. The method was immunoSEQ multiplex PCR; TCRdb's version includes in-frame clones alone and lacks a portion of them. The sample holds about 83,000 clones, approximately 86% seen once. Sequenced input: peripheral blood. These receptor sequences come from a man older than 75 with active or convalescent COVID-19.

This clone was detected a few times. V gene TRBV5-1 combines with J gene TRBJ2-1, with D possibly matching TRBD2 (6 bases). Trimming shortened V by 3 bases and J by 0 bases, and 13 bases separated the two germline ends. The CDR3 extends over 16 amino acids. Germline assignment: CDR1 SGHRS and CDR2 YFSETQ. Written as DNA, the CDR3 is TGCGCCAGCAGCTATGGACTAAAACCCTCCTACAATGAGCAGTTCTTC. This codes for CASSYGLKPSYNEQFF.

The gene calls are TRBV6-6 and TRBJ1-1, with D possibly matching TRBD1 (5 bases). Germline CDR1 and CDR2: MNHNY and SVGAGI (reference sequence). Trimming removed 0 bases at V and 3 bases at J, with 11 bases between. The CDR3 consists of 15 residues. This CDR3 is CASSYSAGKDTEAFF. The CDR3 coding sequence is TGTGCCAGCAGTTACTCTGCAGGGAAGGACACTGAAGCTTTCTTT.

The CDR3 region is CASSSLGHGTEEGEETQYF. The CDR3 coding sequence is TGTGCCAGCAGCTCACTGGGACACGGCACCGAAGAAGGGGAAGAGACCCAGTACTTC. V gene TRBV7-6 combines with J gene TRBJ2-5; possible D gene TRBD1, 6 bases. The V end was cut by 4 bases, the J end by 3 bases, with 27 bases between. The CDR3 covers 19 residues. The germline gives CDR1 SGHVS, CDR2 FNYEAQ.

The chain uses TRBV7-2 and TRBJ1-1; 10 positions match TRBD1. The CDR3 covers 15 residues. Trimming removed 6 bases from V and 5 bases from J; junction bases left unmatched: 9. Germline CDR1 is SGHTA and CDR2 is FQGNSA. CDR3 in DNA: TGTGCCAGCAGGACCGGGACAGGGGTTGTTACTGAAGCTTTCTTT. Translated: CASRTGTGVVTEAFF.

There are many counts of this clone. The chain links TRBV5-4 to TRBJ1-3; possible D gene TRBD1, 6 bases. From germline, CDR1 is SGHNT and CDR2 YYREEE (reference sequence). The CDR3 runs to 19 residues. Trimming left V 3 bases short and J 0 bases short, with 22 bases between. The CDR3, as DNA: TGTGCCAGCAGCTCCACATACGGACAGTCTCGGCACTCTGGAAACACCATATATTTT. Its translation: CASSSTYGQSRHSGNTIYF. Full variable domain (rest looked up from reference TRBV5-4 and TRBJ1-3): ETGVTQSPTHLIKTRGQQVTLRCSSQSGHNTVSWYQQALGQGPQFIFQYYREEENGRGNFPPRFSGLQFPNYSSELNVNALELDDSALYLCASSSTYGQSRHSGNTIYFGEGSWLTVV.

The chain is built from TRBV24-1 and TRBJ2-5; 7 bases agree with TRBD2. Germline CDR1 reads KGHDR; CDR2 reads SFDVKD. The CDR3 covers 13 residues. J was trimmed by 0 bases and V by 9 bases; bases with no gene match: 3. CDR3 DNA: TGTGCCACCGGGGGGGATTACCAAGAGACCCAGTACTTC. Amino acid sequence: CATGGDYQETQYF.

The rearrangement uses TRBV5-1 and TRBJ1-2; 9 nucleotides line up with TRBD1. V lost 4 bases and J lost 0; bases outside the gene matches: 4. Germline-derived CDR1 and CDR2 are SGHRS and YFSETQ. CDR3 length: 15 residues. CDR3 in amino acids: CASSEQGAPNYGYTF. The CDR3 coding sequence is TGCGCCAGCAGCGAACAGGGGGCGCCTAACTATGGCTACACCTTC.

This clone was seen just once. The CDR3 DNA sequence: TGTGCCAGCAGTTCATCCTCAGGGGGCAGGGGGCTTTTTGGTGGCTACACCTTC. Protein: CASSSSSGGRGLFGGYTF. The V and J genes are TRBV6-4 and TRBJ1-2; 8 bases agree with TRBD1. CDR3 size: 18 residues. CDR1 MRHNA and CDR2 SNTAGT come from the germline V gene. With V trimmed by 5 bases and J by 7 bases, 21 bases remained unmatched.

The chain has TRBV7-9 and TRBJ1-2; D unresolved. This CDR3 comprises 13 residues. Germline-derived CDR1 and CDR2 are SEHNR and FQNEAQ (reference sequence). V gave up 1 base and J gave up 4 bases, with 7 bases separating them. The CDR3 DNA reads as TGTGCCAGCAGCTTAGTTATCGGCTATGGCTACACCTTC. Protein product: CASSLVIGYGYTF.